This T cell receptor (beta chain) is drawn from a study of OX40 agonist ivuxolimab in advanced cancers. Overall study context: A history of anti-PD-1, anti-PD-L1 or anti-CTLA-4 therapy was acceptable, and around 36% had some. Three patients, one with hepatocellular carcinoma and two with cutaneous melanoma, achieved partial responses.

Sequencing used immunoSEQ multiplex PCR; TCRdb keeps in-frame clones, though not all of them. The table records about 100,000 clones, around 90% of them present only once. V was pared by 1 base and J by 1 base, with 7 bases between. There are 14 residues in the CDR3. CDR1 and CDR2 from the germline V gene are SEHNR and FQNEAQ (reference sequence). For this clone: The antigen remains undetermined.

Broader study findings: Expanded clones belonging to CD8+ T cells outnumbered, on average, those of CD4+. Clonal expansion among partial responders at 0.1-3.0 mg/kg ranked near the lowest.

The chain links TRBV7-9 to TRBJ1-1, with D perhaps TRBD1 (6 bases). The TCR comes from an adult with an advanced solid tumor such as melanoma, head and neck, liver or kidney cancer. The source material was CD4+ or CD8+ T cells sorted from blood, sampled in a trial of the OX40 agonist ivuxolimab. The CDR3 region is CASSLVGGNTEAFF. The CDR3 nucleotides are TGTGCCAGCAGCTTAGTAGGGGGGAACACTGAAGCTTTCTTT.